These 4 T cell receptor beta chains originate from one sample sequenced in a study of blood T cell repertoires in COVID-19. The method was immunoSEQ multiplex PCR; TCRdb's version includes in-frame clones alone and lacks a portion of them. The sample includes some 410,000 clones, around nine tenths of them seen just once. The sequenced sample consisted of PBMCs or T cells enriched from blood (not recorded which). Every receptor here comes from a woman aged 25 to 39 with acute COVID-19.

This chain connects TRBV5-1 to TRBJ1-6; the match to TRBD1 covers 9 bases. CDR3 length equals 17 residues. Germline-derived CDR1 and CDR2 are SGHRS and YFSETQ. Trimming removed 0 bases from V and 8 bases from J; junction bases left unmatched: 9. The CDR3 DNA is TGCGCCAGCAGCTTGGCCCCCACACAGGGGGCCGATTCACCCCTCCACTTT. Translating gives CASSLAPTQGADSPLHF.

V usage is TRBV2 and J usage is TRBJ1-1, with D unresolved. The CDR3 contains 13 residues. V shed 6 bases and J shed 1 base, with 9 bases lying between them. Germline CDR1 and CDR2: SNHLY and FYNNEI. As DNA, the CDR3 is TGTGCCAGCAGAAACACGCAGAACACTGAAGCTTTCTTT. Amino acids: CASRNTQNTEAFF. Using reference TRBV2 and TRBJ1-1 for the parts outside the CDR3, the full variable domain is EPEVTQTPSHQVTQMGQEVILRCVPISNHLYFYWYRQILGQKVEFLVSFYNNEISEKSEIFDDQFSVERPDGSNFTLKIRSTKLEDSAMYFCASRNTQNTEAFFGQGTRLTVV.

In nucleotides, the CDR3 is TGTGCCAGCAGCCACGGACTAGCTAATAGAGAGACCCAGTACTTC. Amino acid sequence: CASSHGLANRETQYF. This chain joins TRBV3-1 (or the pseudogene TRBV3-2) and TRBJ2-5; 8 bases are shared with TRBD2. Germline values: CDR1 LGHDT, CDR2 YNNKEL (reference sequence). The CDR3 is 15 amino acids. V gave up 3 bases and J gave up 4 bases; unmatched junction bases: 7.

This clone is a singleton in its sample. The rearrangement uses TRBV24-1 and TRBJ2-7, with 8 bases lining up with TRBD1. The germline V gene has CDR1 KGHDR and CDR2 SFDVKD. The CDR3 has 14 residues. J was trimmed by 5 bases and V by 1 base; bases with no gene match: 3. This CDR3 is CATSDFGQGDEQYF. The CDR3 DNA sequence: TGTGCCACCAGTGATTTCGGACAGGGTGACGAGCAGTACTTC.